This entry lists 5 T cell receptor beta chains sequenced from one sample in a study of identical twins. TCRdb re-analysed the 5' RACE reads in MiXCR, keeping a single row per CDR3 protein. The repertoire holds nearly 650,000 distinct CDR3 sequences, with less than 9% as singletons. Separately, the same data were catalogued under a study of yellow fever vaccine responses in identical twins.

The sequencing sample was made of PBMCs. Receptor source: a woman under 30 in good health.

The CDR3 sequence is CAGRRRGGGTDTQYF. For the CDR3, the DNA is TGTGCCGGTCGGCGGCGGGGGGGCGGCACAGATACGCAGTATTTT. The chain joins TRBV2 to TRBJ2-3; 9 nucleotides match TRBD2. The germline CDR1 and CDR2 sequences are SNHLY and FYNNEI. J was trimmed by 1 base and V by 11 bases; bases with no gene match: 10. There are 15 residues in the CDR3.

CDR3 sequence: CASSPGLAGNTGELFF. CDR3 sequence (DNA): TGTGCCAGCAGCCCGGGACTAGCGGGAAACACCGGGGAGCTGTTTTTT. The genes are TRBV14 and TRBJ2-2; 13 nucleotides agree with TRBD2. The CDR3 is 16 residues long. CDR1 SGHDN and CDR2 FVKESK come from the germline V gene. V was clipped by 4 bases and J by 2 bases; unmatched bases: 1.

This clonotype occurred many times. The CDR3 DNA sequence: TGCGCCAGCAGCTTGGGGGACAGGGAGAATGAGCAGTTCTTC. Protein product: CASSLGDRENEQFF. The V and J genes are TRBV5-1 and TRBJ2-1; 9 bases fit TRBD1. The germline V gene has CDR1 SGHRS and CDR2 YFSETQ. V dropped 0 bases and J dropped 7; count of bases not matched to a gene: 2. The CDR3 runs 14 residues. Full variable domain (remainder filled in from reference TRBV5-1 and TRBJ2-1): KAGVTQTPRYLIKTRGQQVTLSCSPISGHRSVSWYQQTPGQGLQFLFEYFSETQRNKGNFPGRFSGRQFSNSRSEMNVSTLELGDSALYLCASSLGDRENEQFFGPGTRLTVL.

In this sample, this clonotype turned up a few times. The chain carries TRBV12-3 or TRBV12-4 and TRBJ2-5; D unclear. The CDR3 runs 12 residues. Trimming pared 6 bases from V and 4 bases from J, leaving 9 bases between. The DNA of the CDR3 is TGTGCCAGCAGACCCTTGGGAGAGACCCAGTACTTC. Protein product: CASRPLGETQYF.

This clonotype turned up a few times. This chain links TRBV10-3 with TRBJ2-3, with 12 positions matching TRBD2. V trimming: 4 bases; J trimming: 2 bases; junction bases outside the gene matches: 4. Germline CDR1 and CDR2: ENHRY and SYGVKD. This CDR3 has 16 amino acids. For the CDR3, the DNA is TGTGCCATCAGTGGAACTAGCGGGGGGACCACAGATACGCAGTATTTT. Protein: CAISGTSGGTTDTQYF.